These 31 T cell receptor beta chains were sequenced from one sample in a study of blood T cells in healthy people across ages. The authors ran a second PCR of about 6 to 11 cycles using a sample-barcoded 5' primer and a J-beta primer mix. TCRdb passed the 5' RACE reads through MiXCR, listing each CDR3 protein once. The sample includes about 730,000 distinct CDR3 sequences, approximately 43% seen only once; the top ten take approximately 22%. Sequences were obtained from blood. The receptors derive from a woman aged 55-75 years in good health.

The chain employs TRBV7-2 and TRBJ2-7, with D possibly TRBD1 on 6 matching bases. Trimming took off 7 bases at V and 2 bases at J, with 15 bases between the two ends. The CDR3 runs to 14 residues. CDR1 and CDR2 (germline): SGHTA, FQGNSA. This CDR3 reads CASNHPGVAYEQYF. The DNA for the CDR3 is TGTGCCAGCAACCACCCAGGGGTCGCCTACGAGCAGTACTTC.

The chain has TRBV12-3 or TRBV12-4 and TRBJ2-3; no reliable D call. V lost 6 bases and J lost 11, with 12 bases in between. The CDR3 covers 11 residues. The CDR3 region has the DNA TGTGCCAGCAGCCAAAATTGGGGGCAGTATTTT. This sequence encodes CASSQNWGQYF.

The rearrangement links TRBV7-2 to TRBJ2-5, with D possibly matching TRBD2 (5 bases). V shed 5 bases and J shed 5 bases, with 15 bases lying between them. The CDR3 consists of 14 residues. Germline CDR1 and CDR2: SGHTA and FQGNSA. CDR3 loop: CASSLTGNGETQYF. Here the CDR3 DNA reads TGTGCCAGCAGCCTCACCGGGAACGGGGAGACCCAGTACTTC.

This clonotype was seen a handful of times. The CDR3 region has the DNA TGCAGTGCTAGCGAGCCAGATACGCAGTATTTT. The encoded protein is CSASEPDTQYF. The chain recombines TRBV20-1 with TRBJ2-3; D is undetermined. The CDR3 spans 11 residues. Germline V lookup: CDR1 DFQATT, CDR2 SNEGSKA (reference sequence). Trimming took off 3 bases at V and 4 bases at J, with 5 bases between the two ends.

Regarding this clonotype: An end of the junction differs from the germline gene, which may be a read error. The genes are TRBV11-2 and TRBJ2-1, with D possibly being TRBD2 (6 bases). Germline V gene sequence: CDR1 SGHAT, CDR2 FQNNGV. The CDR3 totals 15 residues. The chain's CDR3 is CANSPPEGKYNEQFF. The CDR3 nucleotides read TGTGCCAACAGCCCCCCGGAGGGGAAGTACAATGAGCAGTTCTTC.

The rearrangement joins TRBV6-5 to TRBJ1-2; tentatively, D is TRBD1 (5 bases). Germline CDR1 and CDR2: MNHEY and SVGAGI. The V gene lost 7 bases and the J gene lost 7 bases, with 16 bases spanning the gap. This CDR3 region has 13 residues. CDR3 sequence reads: CASMRGAGSGYTF. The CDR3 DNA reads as TGTGCCAGCATGAGAGGGGCAGGGAGTGGCTACACCTTC.

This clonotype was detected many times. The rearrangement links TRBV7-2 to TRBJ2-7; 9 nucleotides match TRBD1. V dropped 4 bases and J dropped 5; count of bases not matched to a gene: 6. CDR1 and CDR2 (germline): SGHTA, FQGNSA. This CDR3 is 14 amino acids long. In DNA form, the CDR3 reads TGTGCCAGCAGCTCCCCGGGACAGGGCCACGAGCAGTACTTC. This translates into CASSSPGQGHEQYF.

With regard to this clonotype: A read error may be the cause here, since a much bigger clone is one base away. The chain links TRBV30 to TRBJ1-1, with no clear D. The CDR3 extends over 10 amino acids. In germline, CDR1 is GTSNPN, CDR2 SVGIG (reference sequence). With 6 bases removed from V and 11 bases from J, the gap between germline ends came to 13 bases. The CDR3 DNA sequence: TGTGCCTGCATGGACCGGGAGGCTTTCTTT. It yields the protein CACMDREAFF.

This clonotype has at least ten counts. As DNA, the CDR3 is TGCAGCGTCTCGACAGAGATTTACGAGCAGTACTTC. Protein product: CSVSTEIYEQYF. The chain has TRBV29-1 and TRBJ2-7; possibly TRBD1 for D (5 bases). Germline CDR1 SQVTM, CDR2 ANQGSEA. CDR3 length: 12 residues. With 6 bases removed from V and 4 bases from J, the gap between germline ends came to 13 bases.

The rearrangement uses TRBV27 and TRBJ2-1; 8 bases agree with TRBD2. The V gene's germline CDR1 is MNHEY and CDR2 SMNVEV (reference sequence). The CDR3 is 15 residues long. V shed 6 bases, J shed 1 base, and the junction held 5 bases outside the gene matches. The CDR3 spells CASRILAVSYNEQFF. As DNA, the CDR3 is TGTGCCAGCAGGATACTAGCGGTTTCCTACAATGAGCAGTTCTTC.

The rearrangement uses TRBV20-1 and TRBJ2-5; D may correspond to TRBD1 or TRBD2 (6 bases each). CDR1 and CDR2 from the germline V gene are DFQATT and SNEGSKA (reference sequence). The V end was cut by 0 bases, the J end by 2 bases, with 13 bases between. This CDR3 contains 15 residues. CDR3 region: CSARDAKGGQETQYF. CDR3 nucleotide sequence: TGCAGTGCTAGAGATGCAAAAGGGGGGCAAGAGACCCAGTACTTC.

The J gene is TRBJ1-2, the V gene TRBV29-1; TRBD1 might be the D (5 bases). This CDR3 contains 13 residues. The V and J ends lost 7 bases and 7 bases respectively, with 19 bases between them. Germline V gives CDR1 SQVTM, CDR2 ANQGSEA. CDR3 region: CSGEGGTDSGYTF. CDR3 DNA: TGCAGCGGGGAAGGAGGGACGGATAGTGGCTACACCTTC.

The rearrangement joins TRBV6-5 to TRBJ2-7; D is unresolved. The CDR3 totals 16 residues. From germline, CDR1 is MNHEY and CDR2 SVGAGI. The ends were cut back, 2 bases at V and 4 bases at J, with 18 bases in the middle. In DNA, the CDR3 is TGTGCCAGCAGTTACCTGACCGGCCTTCGAGCTTACGAGCAGTACTTC. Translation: CASSYLTGLRAYEQYF.

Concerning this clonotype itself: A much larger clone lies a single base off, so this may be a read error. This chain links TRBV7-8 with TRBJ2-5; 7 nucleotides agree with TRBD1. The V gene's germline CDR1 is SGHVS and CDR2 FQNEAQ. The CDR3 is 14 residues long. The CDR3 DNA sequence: TGTGCCAGCAGCTTAAGGACAGGTGAAGAGACCCGGTACTTC. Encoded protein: CASSLRTGEETRYF.

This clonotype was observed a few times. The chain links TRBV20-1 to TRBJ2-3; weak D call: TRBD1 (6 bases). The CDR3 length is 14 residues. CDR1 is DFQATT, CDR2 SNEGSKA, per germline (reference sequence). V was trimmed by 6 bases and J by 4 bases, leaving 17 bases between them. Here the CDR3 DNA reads TGCAGTGCCTCGGGACACTCCTCTTCAGATACGCAGTATTTT. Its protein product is CSASGHSSSDTQYF.

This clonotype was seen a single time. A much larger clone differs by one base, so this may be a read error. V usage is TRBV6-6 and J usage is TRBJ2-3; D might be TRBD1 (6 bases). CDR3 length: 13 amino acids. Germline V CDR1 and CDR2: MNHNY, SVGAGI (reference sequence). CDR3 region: CACQGRRTDTRYF. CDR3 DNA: TGTGCCTGCCAGGGGCGCCGCACAGATACGCGGTATTTT.

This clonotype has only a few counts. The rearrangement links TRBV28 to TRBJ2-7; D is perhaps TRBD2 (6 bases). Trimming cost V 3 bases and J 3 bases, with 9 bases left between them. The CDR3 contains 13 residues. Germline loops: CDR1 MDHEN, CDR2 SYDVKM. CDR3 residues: CASSLGLFYEQYF. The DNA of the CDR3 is TGTGCCAGCAGTTTGGGACTTTTCTACGAGCAGTACTTC. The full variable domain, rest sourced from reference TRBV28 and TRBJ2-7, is DVKVTQSSRYLVKRTGEKVFLECVQDMDHENMFWYRQDPGLGLRLIYFSYDVKMKEKGDIPEGYSVSREKKERFSLILESASTNQTSMYLCASSLGLFYEQYFGPGTRLTVT.

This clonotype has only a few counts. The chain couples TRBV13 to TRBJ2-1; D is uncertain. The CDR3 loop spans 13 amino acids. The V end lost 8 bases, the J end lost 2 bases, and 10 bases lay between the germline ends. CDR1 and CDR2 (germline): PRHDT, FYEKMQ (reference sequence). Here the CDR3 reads CASLGSTYNEQFF. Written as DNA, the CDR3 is TGTGCCAGCCTAGGGTCGACCTACAATGAGCAGTTCTTC.

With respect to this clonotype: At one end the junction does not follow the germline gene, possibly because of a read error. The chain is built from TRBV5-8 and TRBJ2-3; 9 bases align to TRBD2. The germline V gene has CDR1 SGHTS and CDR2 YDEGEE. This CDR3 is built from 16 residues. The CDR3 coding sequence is TGTGCCAGCAGCTTGACTAGCGGGCCCCAGGGAGATGCGCAGTATTTT. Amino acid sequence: CASSLTSGPQGDAQYF.

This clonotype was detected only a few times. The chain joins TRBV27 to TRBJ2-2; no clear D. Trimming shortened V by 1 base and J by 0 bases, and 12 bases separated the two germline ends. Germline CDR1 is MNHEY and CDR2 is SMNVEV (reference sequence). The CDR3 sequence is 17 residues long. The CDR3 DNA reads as TGTGCCAGCAGTTTATTTTCGCAGCCCGCGAACACCGGGGAGCTGTTTTTT. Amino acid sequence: CASSLFSQPANTGELFF.

CDR3 region: CSATGTGDDNSPLHF. Here the CDR3 DNA reads TGCAGTGCAACCGGGACAGGGGATGATAATTCACCCCTCCACTTT. This chain uses TRBV20-1 with TRBJ1-6, with 10 bases fitting TRBD1. V was pared by 6 bases and J by 5 bases, with 7 bases of the junction left unmatched. Germline assignment: CDR1 DFQATT and CDR2 SNEGSKA (reference sequence). The CDR3 loop spans 15 amino acids.

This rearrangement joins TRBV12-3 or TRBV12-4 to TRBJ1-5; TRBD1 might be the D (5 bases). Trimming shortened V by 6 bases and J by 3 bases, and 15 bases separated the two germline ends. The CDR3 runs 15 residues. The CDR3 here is CASRSTVGDNQPQHF. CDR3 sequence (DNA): TGTGCCAGCAGATCGACAGTGGGCGACAATCAGCCCCAGCATTTT.

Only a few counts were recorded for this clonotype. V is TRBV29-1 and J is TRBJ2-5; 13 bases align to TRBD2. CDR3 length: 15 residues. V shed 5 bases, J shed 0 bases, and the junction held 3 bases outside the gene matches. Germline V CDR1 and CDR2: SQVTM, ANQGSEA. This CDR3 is CSVHGTSGDQETQYF. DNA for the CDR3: TGCAGCGTTCACGGGACTAGCGGGGACCAAGAGACCCAGTACTTC.

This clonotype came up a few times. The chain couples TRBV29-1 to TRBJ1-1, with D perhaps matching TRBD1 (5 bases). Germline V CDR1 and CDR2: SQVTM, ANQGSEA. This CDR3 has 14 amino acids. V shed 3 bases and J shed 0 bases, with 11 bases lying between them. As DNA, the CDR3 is TGCAGCGTTGAGAACCAGGGAATGAACACTGAAGCTTTCTTT. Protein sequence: CSVENQGMNTEAFF.

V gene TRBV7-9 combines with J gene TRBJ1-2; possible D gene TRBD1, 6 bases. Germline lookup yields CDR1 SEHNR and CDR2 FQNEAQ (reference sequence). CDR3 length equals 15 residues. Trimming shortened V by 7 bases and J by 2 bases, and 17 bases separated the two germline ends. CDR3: CASTQGGEVNYGYTF. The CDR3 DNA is TGTGCCAGCACCCAAGGGGGGGAGGTCAACTATGGCTACACCTTC.

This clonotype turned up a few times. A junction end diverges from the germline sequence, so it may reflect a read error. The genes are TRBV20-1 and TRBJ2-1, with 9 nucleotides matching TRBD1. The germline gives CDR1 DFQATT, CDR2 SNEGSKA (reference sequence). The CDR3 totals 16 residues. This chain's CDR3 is CSSREMSGQGYNEQFF. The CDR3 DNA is TGCAGTTCTAGAGAAATGTCGGGACAGGGATACAATGAGCAGTTCTTC.

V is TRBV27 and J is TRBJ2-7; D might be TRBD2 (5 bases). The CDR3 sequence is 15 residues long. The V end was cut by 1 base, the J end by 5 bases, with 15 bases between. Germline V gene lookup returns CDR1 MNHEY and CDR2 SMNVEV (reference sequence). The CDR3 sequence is CASSLLDGEFDEQYF. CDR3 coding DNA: TGTGCCAGCAGTTTATTGGACGGGGAGTTCGACGAGCAGTACTTC.

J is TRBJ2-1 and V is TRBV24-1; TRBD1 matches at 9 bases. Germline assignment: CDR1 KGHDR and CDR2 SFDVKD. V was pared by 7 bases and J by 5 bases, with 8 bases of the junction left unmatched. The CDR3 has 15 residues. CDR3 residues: CATSVGQGNHNEQFF. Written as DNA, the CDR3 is TGTGCCACCAGCGTCGGACAGGGGAACCACAATGAGCAGTTCTTC.

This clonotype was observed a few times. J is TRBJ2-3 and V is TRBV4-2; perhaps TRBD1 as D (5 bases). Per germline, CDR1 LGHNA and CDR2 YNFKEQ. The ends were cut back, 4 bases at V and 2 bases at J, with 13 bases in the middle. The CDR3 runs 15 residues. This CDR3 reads CASSPQGADTDTQYF. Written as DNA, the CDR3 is TGTGCCAGCAGCCCCCAAGGGGCAGACACAGATACGCAGTATTTT.

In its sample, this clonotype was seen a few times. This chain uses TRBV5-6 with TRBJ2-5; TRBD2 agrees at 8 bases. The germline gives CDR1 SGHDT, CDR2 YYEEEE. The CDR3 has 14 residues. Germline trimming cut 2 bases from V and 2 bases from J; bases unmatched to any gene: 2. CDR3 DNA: TGTGCCAGCAGCTTCGGACTAGCTCAAGAGACCCAGTACTTC. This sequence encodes CASSFGLAQETQYF.

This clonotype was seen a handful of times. For the CDR3, the DNA is TGTGCCAGCAGCCAAGAAAGTACCAAAGAGACCCAGTACTTC. Translating it yields CASSQESTKETQYF. This chain links TRBV4-2 with TRBJ2-7; D ambiguous. The J call could be wrong; TRBJ2-5 is a better fit for the DNA end. There are 14 residues in the CDR3. Germline V gene lookup returns CDR1 LGHNA and CDR2 YNFKEQ.